This TCR beta chain was sequenced in a study of blood T cell repertoires in COVID-19. Background on the study: The United States, Italy and Spain provided the acute and convalescent COVID-19 samples. Sources were T cells, B-cell-depleted T cells, or PBMCs; the material itself was cDNA or gDNA.

The CDR3 consists of 14 residues. Trimming cost V 6 bases and J 1 base, with 9 bases left between them. Germline CDR1 SNHLY, CDR2 FYNNEI. Clones were sequenced by immunoSEQ multiplex PCR, and TCRdb holds only the in-frame ones, with some missing. The sample consists of over 85,000 clones, around 80% of them appearing once. The chain carries TRBV2 and TRBJ2-2; a possible D gene is TRBD1 (5 bases). The receptor was derived from a woman aged 80 or older with acute or convalescent COVID-19. The sequenced sample consisted of peripheral blood. The CDR3 bases are TGTGCCAGCAGGGTCGGACAGAACACCGGGGAGCTGTTTTTT. Its protein is CASRVGQNTGELFF.